These 8 T cell receptor beta chains came from one sample sequenced in a study of T cells in Graves' hyperthyroidism and ophthalmopathy. TCR beta CDR3 region amplification was performed from RNA transcripts. The TCR CDR3 was amplified in a first-round RT-PCR using the HTBI primer set. Via MiXCR, TCRdb re-called the multiplex PCR reads, giving one row per CDR3 protein. The table has approximately 630,000 distinct CDR3 sequences, around 15% seen once. Sequencing was performed on blood. These receptors all come from a woman in her 30s with Graves' hyperthyroidism.

V usage is TRBV10-3 and J usage is TRBJ2-3; no clear D. The V end was cut by 7 bases, the J end by 4 bases, with 6 bases between. Germline lookup yields CDR1 ENHRY and CDR2 SYGVKD. The length of the CDR3 is 11 residues. For the CDR3, the DNA is TGTGCCATCAAGGCCCCAGATACGCAGTATTTT. Protein: CAIKAPDTQYF.

This clonotype was seen once. The chain is built from TRBV28 and TRBJ2-1; 10 nucleotides match TRBD2. The CDR3 covers 15 residues. The V gene end was trimmed by 4 bases and the J gene end by 7 bases; junction bases not matched to a gene: 7. In germline, CDR1 is MDHEN, CDR2 SYDVKM. The CDR3 DNA reads as TGTGCCAGCAGTTCAACTAGCGGGAATCAAAATGAGCAGTTCTTC. This encodes CASSSTSGNQNEQFF.

The chain joins TRBV7-2 to TRBJ2-5; TRBD2 matches at 8 bases. J was trimmed by 5 bases and V by 4 bases; bases with no gene match: 15. CDR3 length equals 17 residues. CDR1 is SGHTA and CDR2 is FQGNSA in the germline V gene. The CDR3 sequence is CASSSASGTRGLETQYF. CDR3 DNA: TGTGCCAGCAGCTCAGCCTCCGGGACTAGGGGCCTGGAGACCCAGTACTTC.

This clonotype was counted a few times. The chain uses TRBV9 and TRBJ2-7; the D is unclear. The germline CDR1 and CDR2 sequences are SGDLS and YYNGEE. V dropped 3 bases and J dropped 0 bases, with 7 bases sitting between them. This CDR3 has 13 amino acids. The CDR3 DNA follows: TGTGCCAGCAGCGCGACGGACTCCTACGAGCAGTACTTC. This sequence encodes CASSATDSYEQYF.

J is TRBJ2-5 and V is TRBV20-1; either TRBD1 or TRBD2 may supply D (5 bases each). V lost 0 bases and J lost 7, with 18 bases in between. Germline CDR1 is DFQATT and CDR2 is SNEGSKA (reference sequence). The CDR3 has 15 residues. The CDR3 DNA follows: TGCAGTGCTAGAGATCTGGGGGTGGGGTCGGGGACCCAGTACTTC. It translates to CSARDLGVGSGTQYF.

This clonotype was seen a few times. This sequence joins TRBV4-1 and TRBJ2-1, with a tentative D call TRBD1 (6 bases). The CDR3 is 15 amino acids. CDR1 is MGHRA and CDR2 is YSYEKL in the germline V gene. Between the trimmed V and J ends, which lost 4 bases and 6 bases, there was a span of 16 bases. The CDR3 protein is CASSRSGTSSNEQFF. The CDR3 nucleotides are TGCGCCAGCAGCCGTTCCGGGACAAGCAGCAATGAGCAGTTCTTC.

The gene calls are TRBV30 and TRBJ2-7; TRBD2 matches 9 bases. The germline gives CDR1 GTSNPN, CDR2 SVGIG (reference sequence). The CDR3 is made up of 15 amino acids. Trimming took 6 bases from V and 3 from J; bases not matched to a gene: 12. The CDR3 reads CACRRRRLAVYEQYF. The CDR3 bases are TGTGCCTGCAGACGAAGGAGACTAGCGGTCTACGAGCAGTACTTC.

This clonotype appeared many times. The chain carries TRBV18 and TRBJ1-2, with 8 positions matching TRBD1. The CDR3 length is 13 residues. The junction had 1 base not matched to a gene; V was cut back by 4 bases and J by 3 bases. Germline CDR1 reads KGHSH; CDR2 reads LQKENI. In DNA form, the CDR3 reads TGTGCCAGCTCACAGGGACAGGACTATGGCTACACCTTC. Residues: CASSQGQDYGYTF.